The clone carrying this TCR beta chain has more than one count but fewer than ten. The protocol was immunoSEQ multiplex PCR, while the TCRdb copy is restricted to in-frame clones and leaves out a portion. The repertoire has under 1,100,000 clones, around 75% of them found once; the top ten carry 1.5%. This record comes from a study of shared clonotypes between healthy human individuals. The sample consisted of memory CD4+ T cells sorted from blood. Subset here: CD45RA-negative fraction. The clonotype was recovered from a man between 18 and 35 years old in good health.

In DNA form, the CDR3 reads TGTGCCTGGACCCCCAGTCTAGCCAAAAACATTCAGTACTTC. It encodes CAWTPSLAKNIQYF. The chain employs TRBV30 and TRBJ2-4; D ambiguous. The V gene's germline CDR1 is GTSNPN and CDR2 SVGIG (reference sequence). The CDR3 totals 14 residues. Trimming took 4 bases from V and 0 from J, leaving 10 bases between them.